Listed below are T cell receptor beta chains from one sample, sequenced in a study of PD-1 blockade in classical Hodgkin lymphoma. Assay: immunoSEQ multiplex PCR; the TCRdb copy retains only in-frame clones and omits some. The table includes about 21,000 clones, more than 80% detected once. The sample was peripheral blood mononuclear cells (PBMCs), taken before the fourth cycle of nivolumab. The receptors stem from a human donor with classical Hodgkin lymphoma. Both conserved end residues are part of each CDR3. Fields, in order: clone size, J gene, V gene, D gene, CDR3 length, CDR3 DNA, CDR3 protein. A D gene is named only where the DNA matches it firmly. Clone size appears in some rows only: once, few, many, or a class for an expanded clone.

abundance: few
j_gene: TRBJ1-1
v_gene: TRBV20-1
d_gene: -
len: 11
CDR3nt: TGCAGTGCTCGAAGGGAGATGGAAGCTTTCTTT
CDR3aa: CSARREMEAFF

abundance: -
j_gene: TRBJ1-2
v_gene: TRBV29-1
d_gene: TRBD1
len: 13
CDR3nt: TGCAGCGGCTCCGACAGGGCTAAGTATGGCTACACCTTC
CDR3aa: CSGSDRAKYGYTF

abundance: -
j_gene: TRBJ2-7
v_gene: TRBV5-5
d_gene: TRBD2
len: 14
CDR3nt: TGTGCCAGCAGCTGGGGGGGAGCTACCCTTGAGCAGTACTTC
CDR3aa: CASSWGGATLEQYF

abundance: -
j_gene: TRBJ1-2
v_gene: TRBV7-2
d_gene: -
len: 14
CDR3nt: TGTGCCAGCAGCCCCGACGGCCTAAACTATGGCTACACCTTC
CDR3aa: CASSPDGLNYGYTF

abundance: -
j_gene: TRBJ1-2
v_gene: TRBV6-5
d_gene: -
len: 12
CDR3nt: TGTGCCAGCAGGGATTATTACTATGGCTACACCTTC
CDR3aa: CASRDYYYGYTF

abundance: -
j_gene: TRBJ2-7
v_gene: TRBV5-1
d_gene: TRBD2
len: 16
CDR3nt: TGCGCCAGCAGCTTGGTTCGCCTAGCGGGAGTCGACGAGCAGTACTTC
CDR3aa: CASSLVRLAGVDEQYF

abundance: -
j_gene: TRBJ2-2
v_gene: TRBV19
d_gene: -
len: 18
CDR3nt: TGTGCCAGTAGTGGTGATTTTGGCGACATAATGAACACCGGGGAGCTGTTTTTT
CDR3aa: CASSGDFGDIMNTGELFF

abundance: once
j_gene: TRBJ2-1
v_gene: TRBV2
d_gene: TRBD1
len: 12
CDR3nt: TGTGCCAGCAGAGCTGGACAGGGGCCAAAGTTCTTC
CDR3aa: CASRAGQGPKFF

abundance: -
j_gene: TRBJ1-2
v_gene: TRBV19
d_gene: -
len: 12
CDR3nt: TGTGCCAGTAGTATAGAGGCTAGAGGCTACACCTTC
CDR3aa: CASSIEARGYTF

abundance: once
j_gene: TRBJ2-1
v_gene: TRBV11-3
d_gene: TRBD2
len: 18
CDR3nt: TGTGCCAGCAGCTTGTACGGTGTCGGCGGGGGGGCCGACAATGAGCAGTTCTTC
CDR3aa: CASSLYGVGGGADNEQFF

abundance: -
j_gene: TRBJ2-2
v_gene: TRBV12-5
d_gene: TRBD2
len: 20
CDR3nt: TGTGCTAGTGGTTCCCCCCCTCGGACTAGCGGGAGGGCAAACACCGGGGAGCTGTTTTTT
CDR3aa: CASGSPPRTSGRANTGELFF

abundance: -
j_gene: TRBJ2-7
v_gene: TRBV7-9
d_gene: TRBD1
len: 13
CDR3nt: TGTGCCAGTAAACAGGGGGCAGGAAACGAGCAGTACTTC
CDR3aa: CASKQGAGNEQYF

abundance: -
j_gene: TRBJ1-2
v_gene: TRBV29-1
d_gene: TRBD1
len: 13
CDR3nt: TGCAGCGTTGAAGACAGGGGGCGCCTTGGCTACACCTTC
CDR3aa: CSVEDRGRLGYTF

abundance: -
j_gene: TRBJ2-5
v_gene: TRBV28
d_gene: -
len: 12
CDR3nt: TGTGCCAGCAGTTCAGGGGAACAGACCCAGTACTTC
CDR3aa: CASSSGEQTQYF

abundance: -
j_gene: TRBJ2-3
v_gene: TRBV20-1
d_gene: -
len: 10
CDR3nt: TGCAGTGCTCTAGATAATACGCAGTATTTT
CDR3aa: CSALDNTQYF

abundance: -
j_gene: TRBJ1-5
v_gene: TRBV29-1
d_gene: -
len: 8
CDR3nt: TGCAGCGTTGAAGGGTTCGATTTT
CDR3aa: CSVEGFDF

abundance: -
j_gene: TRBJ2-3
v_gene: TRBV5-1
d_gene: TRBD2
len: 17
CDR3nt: TGCGCCAGCAGCCGCGGGGTGGATAGCGGGCTCACAGATACGCAGTATTTT
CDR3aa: CASSRGVDSGLTDTQYF

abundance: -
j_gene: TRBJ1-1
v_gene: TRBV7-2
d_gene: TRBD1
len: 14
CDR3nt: TGTGCCAGCAGCCCCCGACAGGGCATCACTGAAGCTTTCTTT
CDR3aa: CASSPRQGITEAFF

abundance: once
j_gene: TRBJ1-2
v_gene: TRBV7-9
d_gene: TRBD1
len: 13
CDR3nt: TGTGCCAGCAGCGCTCGACAGGGAAATGGCTCCACCTTC
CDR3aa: CASSARQGNGSTF

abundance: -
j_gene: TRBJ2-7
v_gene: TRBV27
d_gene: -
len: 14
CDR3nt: TGTGCCAGCAGTTTTTTTCGATCAGGTTACGAGCAGTACTTC
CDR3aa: CASSFFRSGYEQYF

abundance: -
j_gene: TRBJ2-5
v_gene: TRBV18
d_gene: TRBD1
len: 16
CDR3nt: TGTGCCAGCTCACCCCCCGCGACAGGGCAGGAGGAGACCCAGTACTTC
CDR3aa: CASSPPATGQEETQYF

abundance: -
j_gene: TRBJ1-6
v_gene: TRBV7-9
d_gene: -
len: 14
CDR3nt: TGTGCCAGCAGATTGGAGGGGATATCTTCACCCCTCCACTTT
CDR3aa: CASRLEGISSPLHF

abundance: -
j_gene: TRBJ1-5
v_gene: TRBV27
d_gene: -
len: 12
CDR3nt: TGTGCCAGCAGTTTCGGAGGTGGACCCCAGCATTTT
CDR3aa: CASSFGGGPQHF

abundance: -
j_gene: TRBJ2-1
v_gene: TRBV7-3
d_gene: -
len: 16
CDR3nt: TGTGCCAGCAGCTTAACGGCACTACCCTCCTACAATGAGCAGTTCTTC
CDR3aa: CASSLTALPSYNEQFF

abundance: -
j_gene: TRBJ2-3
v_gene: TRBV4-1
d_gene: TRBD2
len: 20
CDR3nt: TGCGCCAGCAGCCAAGAATGGGTCCCCCGACTAGCGGGAGGGTCAGATACGCAGTATTTT
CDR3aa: CASSQEWVPRLAGGSDTQYF

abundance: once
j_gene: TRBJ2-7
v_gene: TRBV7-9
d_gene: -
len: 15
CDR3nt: TGTGCCAGCAGCTTAGCGCCCGGGGGGCTCTACGAGCAGTACTTC
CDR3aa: CASSLAPGGLYEQYF

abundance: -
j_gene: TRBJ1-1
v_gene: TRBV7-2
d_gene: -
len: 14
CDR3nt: TGTGCCAGCAGCTTAGGACAGTTGAACACTGAAGCTTTCTTT
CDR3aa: CASSLGQLNTEAFF

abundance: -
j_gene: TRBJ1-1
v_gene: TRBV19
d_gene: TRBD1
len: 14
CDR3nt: TGTGCCAGTAGTCCGGGACAGGAGAACACTGAAGCTTTCTTT
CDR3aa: CASSPGQENTEAFF

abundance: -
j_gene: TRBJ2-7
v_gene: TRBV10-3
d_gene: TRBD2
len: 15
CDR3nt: TGTGCCATCAGTGAGGGGCCTCCGGGGGGCTACGAGCAGTACTTC
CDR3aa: CAISEGPPGGYEQYF

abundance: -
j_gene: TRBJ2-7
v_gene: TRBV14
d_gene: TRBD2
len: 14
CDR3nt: TGTGCCAGCAGCCGGACTAGCGGGAGGTACGAGCAGTACTTC
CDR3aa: CASSRTSGRYEQYF

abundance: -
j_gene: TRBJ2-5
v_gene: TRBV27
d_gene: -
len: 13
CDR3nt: TGTGCCAGCAGGTTAGGGGGTAGGGAGACCCAGTACTTC
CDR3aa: CASRLGGRETQYF

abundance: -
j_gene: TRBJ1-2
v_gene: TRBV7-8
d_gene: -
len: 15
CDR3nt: TGTGCCAGCAGACCTACCGGGACGAAAACGGGAGGCTACACCTTC
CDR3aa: CASRPTGTKTGGYTF

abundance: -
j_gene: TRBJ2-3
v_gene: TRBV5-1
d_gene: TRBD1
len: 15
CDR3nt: TGCGCCAGCAGCGCGGAAAGGGGGCAAGGGGATACGCAGTATTTT
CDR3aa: CASSAERGQGDTQYF

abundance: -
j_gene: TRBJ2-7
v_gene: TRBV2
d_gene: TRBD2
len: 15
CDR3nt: TGTGCCAGCAGGGGAAGCGGGAGGAGCTCCTACGAGCAGTACTTC
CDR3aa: CASRGSGRSSYEQYF

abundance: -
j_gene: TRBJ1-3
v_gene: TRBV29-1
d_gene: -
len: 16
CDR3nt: TGCAGCGTTCTACCTTGGGGGGGTTCCTCTGGAAACACCATATATTTT
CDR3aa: CSVLPWGGSSGNTIYF

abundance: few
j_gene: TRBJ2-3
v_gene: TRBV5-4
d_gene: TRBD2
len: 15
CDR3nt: TGTGCCAGCAGCTTCGCTAGCGGGAGCACAGATACGCAGTATTTT
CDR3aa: CASSFASGSTDTQYF

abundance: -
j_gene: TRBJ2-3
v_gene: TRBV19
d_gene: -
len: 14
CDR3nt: TGTGCCAGTAGTATGGGGCTCTTCACAGATACGCAGTATTTT
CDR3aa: CASSMGLFTDTQYF

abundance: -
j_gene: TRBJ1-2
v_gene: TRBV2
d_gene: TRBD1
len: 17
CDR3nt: TGTGCCAGCAGTGTAATCATTTGGACAGGGGCTCACTATGGCTACACCTTC
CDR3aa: CASSVIIWTGAHYGYTF

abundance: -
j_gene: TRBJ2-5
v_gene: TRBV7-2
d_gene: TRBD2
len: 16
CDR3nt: TGTGCCAGCGGATGGACTAGCGGGAGGAGAGGAGAGACCCAGTACTTC
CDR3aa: CASGWTSGRRGETQYF

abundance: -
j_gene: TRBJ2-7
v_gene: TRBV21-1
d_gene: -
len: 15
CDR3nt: TGTGCCAGCAGCAAAGGGGGACAGGGGTCCTACGAGCAGTACTTC
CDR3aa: CASSKGGQGSYEQYF

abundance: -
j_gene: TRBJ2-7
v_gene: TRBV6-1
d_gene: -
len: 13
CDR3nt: TGTGCCAGCAGTACGGCAGCTTCCTACGAGCAGTACTTC
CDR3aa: CASSTAASYEQYF

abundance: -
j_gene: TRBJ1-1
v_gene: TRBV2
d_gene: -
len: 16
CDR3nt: TGTGCCAGCAGTGTTACCACAGTGCGATGGGACACTGAAGCTTTCTTT
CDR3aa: CASSVTTVRWDTEAFF

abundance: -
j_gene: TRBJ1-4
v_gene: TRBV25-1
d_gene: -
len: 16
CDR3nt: TGTGCCAGCAGTGAATTGCGTCAGGCGGTTAATGAAAAACTGTTTTTT
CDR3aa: CASSELRQAVNEKLFF

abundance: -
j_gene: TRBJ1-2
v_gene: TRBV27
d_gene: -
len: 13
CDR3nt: TGTGCCAGCAGTTCGGGCCCTAACTATGGCTACACCTTC
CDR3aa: CASSSGPNYGYTF

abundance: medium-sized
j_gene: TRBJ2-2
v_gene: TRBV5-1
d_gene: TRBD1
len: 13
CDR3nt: TGCGCCAGGGGACAGGGTCCGAACGGGGAGCTGTTTTTT
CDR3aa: CARGQGPNGELFF

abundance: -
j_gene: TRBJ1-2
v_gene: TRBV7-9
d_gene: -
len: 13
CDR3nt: TGTGCCAGCAGCTTAGGGACGGGATATGGCTACACCTTC
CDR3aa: CASSLGTGYGYTF

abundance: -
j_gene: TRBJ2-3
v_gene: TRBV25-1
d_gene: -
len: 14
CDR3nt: TGTGCCAGCAGTGAATATGAGGGCAAAGATACGCAGTATTTT
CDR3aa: CASSEYEGKDTQYF

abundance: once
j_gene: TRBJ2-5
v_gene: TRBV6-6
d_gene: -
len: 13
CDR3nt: TGTGCCAGCAGTTACCCGGGGGATGAGACCCAGTACTTC
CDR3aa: CASSYPGDETQYF

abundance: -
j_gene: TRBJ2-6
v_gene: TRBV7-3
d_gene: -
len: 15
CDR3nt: TGTGCCAGCAGCTTAAGCAGCTCTGGGGCCAACGTCCTGACTTTC
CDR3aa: CASSLSSSGANVLTF

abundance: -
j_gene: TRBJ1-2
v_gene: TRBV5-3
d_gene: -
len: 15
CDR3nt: TGTGCCAGAAGTACGGATCAGGGACTGAATAGCGGCTACACCTTC
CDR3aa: CARSTDQGLNSGYTF

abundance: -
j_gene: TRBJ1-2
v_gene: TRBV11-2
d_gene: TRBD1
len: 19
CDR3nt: TGTGCCAGCAGCTTAGTCCCCGGGACAGGGACCCTTACCCCGTATGGCTACACCTTC
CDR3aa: CASSLVPGTGTLTPYGYTF

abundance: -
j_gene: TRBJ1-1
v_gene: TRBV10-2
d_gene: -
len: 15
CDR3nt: TGCGCCAGCAGTGATGGGATTTTGTATTACACTGAAGCTTTCTTT
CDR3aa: CASSDGILYYTEAFF

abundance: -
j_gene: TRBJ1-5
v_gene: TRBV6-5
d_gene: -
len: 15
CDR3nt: TGTGCCAGCAGTTACTCGGGGGACGGTAATCAGCCCCAGCATTTT
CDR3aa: CASSYSGDGNQPQHF

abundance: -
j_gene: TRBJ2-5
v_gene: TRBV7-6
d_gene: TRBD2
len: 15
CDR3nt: TGTGCCAGCAGCCCGGGACTAGCGGTTCAAGAGACCCAGTACTTC
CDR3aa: CASSPGLAVQETQYF

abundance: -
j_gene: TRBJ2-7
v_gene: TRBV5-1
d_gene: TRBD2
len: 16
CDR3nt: TGCGCCAGCAGCTCAAAGACTAGCGGGAGGGCTTACGAGCAGTACTTC
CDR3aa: CASSSKTSGRAYEQYF